The present entry profiles one T cell receptor (beta chain) with its context. Antigen: not known. The trim removed 6 bases at V and 0 bases at J, leaving 4 bases unmatched. Germline V gene lookup returns CDR1 MNHEY and CDR2 SVGAGI. The CDR3 consists of 14 residues. Treatment noted: about 20 received Ad26.COV2.S at low or high dose, single or two shots; about 5 received placebo; per-sample allocation not given. Sampling occurred on day 63 after the first vaccine or placebo injection. Sequenced by immunoSEQ multiplex PCR; TCRdb stores in-frame clones only, minus some. The table shows about 440,000 clones, with 90% occurring only once. This sample is part of a study of Ad26.COV2.S vaccination and SARS-CoV-2 variants. Overall study results and limits: Possible underestimation of total T cell responses by the TCR breadth and depth analyses was noted.

This clonotype was obtained from a person between 18 and 65 years old who received the Ad26.COV2.S COVID-19 vaccine or a placebo. Sequences were derived from peripheral blood, sampled in a trial of Ad26.COV2.S vaccine versus placebo. This chain links TRBV6-5 with TRBJ1-1; TRBD1 agrees at 7 bases. The CDR3 nucleotides are TGTGCCAGCAGAATTGACAGGGTGAACACTGAAGCTTTCTTT. It translates to CASRIDRVNTEAFF.